This TCR beta chain was sequenced in a study of spatial heterogeneity in lung cancer. With regard to this clonotype: Just one base apart from a much larger clone, this may be a read error.

Time point given: sample taken at primary tumor resection. The study sequenced unsorted whole RNA from tumor, nontumor lung or frozen PBMC. One entry per CDR3 protein results from TCRdb running MiXCR on the 5' RACE reads. The table records 40,000 to 50,000 distinct CDR3 sequences, 7.5% to 8% of them present only once. The clonotype was recovered from a female donor with early-stage non-small cell lung cancer. Sequences were derived from PBMCs, sampled at surgery.

CDR3 nucleotides: TGTGCCAGCAGTTTTGGGTTGAACACTGAAGCTTTCTTT. Its protein is CASSFGLNTEAFF. V is TRBV6-2 or TRBV6-3 and J is TRBJ1-1; D unclear. V dropped 4 bases and J dropped 0 bases, with 6 bases sitting between them. The CDR3 covers 13 residues. The germline V gene has CDR1 MNHEY and CDR2 SVGEGT.